This T cell receptor beta chain derives from a study of STAT3 mutations in large granular lymphocyte leukemia. Overall study findings and caveats: Every T-LGLL patient had at least one immunodominant TCRbeta clonotype.

A word on this clone: Antigen unknown.

Trimming removed 5 bases from V and 2 bases from J, with 5 bases in between. CDR1 SEHNR and CDR2 FQNEAQ come from the germline V gene (reference sequence). The CDR3 runs 12 residues. This table comes from immunoSEQ multiplex PCR, and its TCRdb copy is limited to in-frame clones, with some not included. The sample shows approximately 31,000 clones, about 86% of them seen only once. Source material: peripheral blood mononuclear cells. V usage is TRBV7-9 and J usage is TRBJ2-3; D is ambiguous. The clonotype was recovered from a man aged 55-75 years with T-cell large granular lymphocyte leukemia. Some clones in this sample may be carry-over from other donors' samples. The CDR3 loop reads CASSRATDTQYF. The CDR3, as DNA: TGTGCCAGCAGCCGAGCCACAGATACGCAGTATTTT. Complete variable domain (other parts from reference TRBV7-9 and TRBJ2-3): DTGVSQNPRHKITKRGQNVTFRCDPISEHNRLYWYRQTLGQGPEFLTYFQNEAQLEKSRLLSDRFSAERPKGSFSTLEIQRTEQGDSAMYLCASSRATDTQYFGPGTRLTVL.